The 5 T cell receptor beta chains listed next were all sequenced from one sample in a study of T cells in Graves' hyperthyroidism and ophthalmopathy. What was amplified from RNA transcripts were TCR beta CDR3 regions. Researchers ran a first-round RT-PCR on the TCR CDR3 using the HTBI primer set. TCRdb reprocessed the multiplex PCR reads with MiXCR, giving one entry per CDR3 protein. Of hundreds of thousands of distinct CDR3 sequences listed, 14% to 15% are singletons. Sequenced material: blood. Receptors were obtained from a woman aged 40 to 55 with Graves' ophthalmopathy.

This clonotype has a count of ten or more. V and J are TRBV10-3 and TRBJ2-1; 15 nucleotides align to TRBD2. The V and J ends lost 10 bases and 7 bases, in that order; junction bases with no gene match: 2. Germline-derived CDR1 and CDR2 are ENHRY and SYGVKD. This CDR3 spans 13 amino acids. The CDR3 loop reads CATGLAGGNEQFF. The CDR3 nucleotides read TGTGCCACAGGACTAGCGGGAGGGAATGAGCAGTTCTTC.

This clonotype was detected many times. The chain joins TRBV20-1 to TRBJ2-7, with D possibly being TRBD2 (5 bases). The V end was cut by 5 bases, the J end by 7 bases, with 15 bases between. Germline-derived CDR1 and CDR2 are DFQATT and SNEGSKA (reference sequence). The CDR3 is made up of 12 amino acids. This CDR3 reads CSASGSTGEQYF. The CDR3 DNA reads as TGCAGTGCTTCGGGATCCACGGGGGAGCAGTACTTC.

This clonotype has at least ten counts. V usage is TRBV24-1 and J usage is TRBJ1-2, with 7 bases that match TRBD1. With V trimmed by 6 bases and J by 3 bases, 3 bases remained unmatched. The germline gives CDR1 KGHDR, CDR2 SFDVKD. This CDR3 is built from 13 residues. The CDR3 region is CATSSGGYYGYTF. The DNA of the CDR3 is TGTGCCACCAGTTCAGGGGGATACTATGGCTACACCTTC.

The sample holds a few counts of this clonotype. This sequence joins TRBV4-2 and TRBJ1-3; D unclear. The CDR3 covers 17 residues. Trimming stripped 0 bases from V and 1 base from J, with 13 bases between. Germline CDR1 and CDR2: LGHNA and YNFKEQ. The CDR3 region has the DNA TGTGCCAGCAGCCAAGAGGTTATGGCAGCTTCTGGAAACACCATATATTTT. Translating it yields CASSQEVMAASGNTIYF.

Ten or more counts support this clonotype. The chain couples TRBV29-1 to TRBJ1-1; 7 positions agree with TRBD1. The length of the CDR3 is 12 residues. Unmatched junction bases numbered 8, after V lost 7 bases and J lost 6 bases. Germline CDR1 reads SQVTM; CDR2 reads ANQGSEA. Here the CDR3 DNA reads TGCAGCGCCGACAGGGCGGGCGCTGAAGCTTTCTTT. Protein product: CSADRAGAEAFF.